These 5 T cell receptor beta chains were all obtained from the same sample, sequenced in a study of beta chain features in type 1 diabetes. Their antigen targets remain unknown. General study results and limits: Shorter TCRB CDR3s, moderately but significantly so, were found in Type 1 diabetes patients in all four CD4+ subsets.

Expressed TCRB transcripts got sequenced, as all isolated RNA was reverse transcribed. Method: immunoSEQ multiplex PCR; TCRdb's copy keeps in-frame clones and lacks some. Of a few hundred thousand clones listed, over 8.5% are singletons. The specimen was central memory CD4+ T cells from blood. The receptors shown here come from a man aged 25 to 40 with type 1 diabetes.

J is TRBJ2-5 and V is TRBV7-2, with D perhaps given as TRBD1 or TRBD2 (5 bases each). Between the trimmed V and J ends, which lost 9 bases and 2 bases, there was a span of 13 bases. The CDR3 covers 13 residues. Germline-derived CDR1 and CDR2 are SGHTA and FQGNSA. DNA of the CDR3: TGTGCCAGTGGAACGGGACCACAAGAGACCCAGTACTTC. Amino acid sequence: CASGTGPQETQYF.

This clone was detected only a few times. The chain employs TRBV11-1 and TRBJ1-2; the match to TRBD1 covers 8 bases. The germline V gene has CDR1 SGHAT and CDR2 FQDESV (reference sequence). V was clipped by 5 bases and J by 7 bases; unmatched bases: 6. This CDR3 region has 13 residues. CDR3 in amino acids: CASSADRGSGYTF. CDR3 in DNA: TGTGCCAGCAGCGCAGACAGGGGATCTGGCTACACCTTC.

V is TRBV5-1 and J is TRBJ2-2; the match to TRBD1 covers 9 bases. Germline CDR1 and CDR2: SGHRS and YFSETQ. The J segment lost 6 bases and the V segment lost 5 bases, leaving 8 bases of the junction unmatched. The CDR3 extends over 15 amino acids. Here the CDR3 reads CASREGTGRAGELFF. Written as DNA, the CDR3 is TGCGCCAGCAGAGAGGGGACAGGGCGCGCCGGGGAGCTGTTTTTT.

This clone has just a few counts. The gene calls are TRBV11-2 and TRBJ1-5; a possible D gene is TRBD1 (6 bases). Germline V CDR1 and CDR2: SGHAT, FQNNGV. This CDR3 contains 16 residues. Trimming cost V 1 base and J 0 bases, with 10 bases left between them. In DNA, the CDR3 is TGTGCCAGCAGCTTAGTAGGGGGTTTTAGCAATCAGCCCCAGCATTTT. Protein: CASSLVGGFSNQPQHF.

The table lists this clone with a few counts. The V call is TRBV28, the J call TRBJ2-7; tentatively, D is TRBD1 (6 bases). Looked up from germline, CDR1 is MDHEN and CDR2 is SYDVKM. V shed 3 bases and J shed 6 bases, with 12 bases lying between them. The CDR3 spans 13 residues. CDR3 coding DNA: TGTGCCAGCAGTTTTGCAGGGGCGGGCGAGCAGTACTTC. Its protein product is CASSFAGAGEQYF.